The text below deals with one T cell receptor beta chain. This record belongs to a study of blood T cell repertoires in COVID-19. About the research overall: Sites in the United States, Italy and Spain provided acute and convalescent COVID-19 samples. Sources were T cells, B-cell-depleted T cells, or PBMCs; the material itself was cDNA or gDNA.

There are 12 residues in the CDR3. CDR1 is MGHRA and CDR2 is YSYEKL in the germline V gene. The V end lost 3 bases, the J end lost 3 bases, and 6 bases lay between the germline ends. How the authors handled the data: Researchers report that nucleated cell counts were estimated from reference gene primer amplification. Libraries were prepared by immunoSEQ multiplex PCR; TCRdb keeps only in-frame clonotypes and omits some of them. That table is the source of V, J and clone size, and D and trimming were worked out from the DNA. This sample has about 84,000 clones, with nearly 95% found just once. This clonotype was obtained from a human donor with active COVID-19. The donor label of this sample is uncertain. Material for sequencing was peripheral blood. The rearrangement links TRBV4-1 to TRBJ2-7; the D is unclear. This chain's CDR3 is CASSQTYYEQYF. CDR3 bases: TGCGCCAGCAGCCAGACATACTACGAGCAGTACTTC.